This TCR beta chain was sequenced for a study of blood T cell repertoires in COVID-19. Study background: From T cells, B-cell-depleted T cells, or PBMCs came the material, which was cDNA or gDNA.

In the original workflow: Cell counts per sample came from amplifying reference gene primers. Produced via immunoSEQ multiplex PCR; TCRdb's table is partial and in-frame only. V, J and clone size are taken as reported in that table, and D and trimming were inferred from the DNA itself. Of 150,000 to 200,000 clones in the sample, 81% were seen once. The source of this sequence is an elderly woman with COVID-19, enrolled during active disease. Source material: peripheral blood.

The CDR3 DNA follows: TGTGCCAGTAGTCGGGACAGGACCTCCTATGGCTACACCTTC. Translated, it gives CASSRDRTSYGYTF. V and J are TRBV19 and TRBJ1-2; TRBD1 agrees at 8 bases. CDR3 length equals 14 residues. V lost 5 bases to trimming and J lost 4 bases; unmatched junction nucleotides: 6. CDR1 LNHDA and CDR2 SQIVND come from the germline V gene (reference sequence).